This T cell receptor (beta chain) was captured by sequencing in a study of blood T cell repertoires in COVID-19. CDR1 and CDR2 from the germline V gene are SGHAT and FQDESV (reference sequence). The CDR3 spans 15 residues. V shed 5 bases, J shed 5 bases, and the junction held 9 bases outside the gene matches. Study members were between roughly 18 and 90 years old and lived in over 20 US regions. Cohort assignment relied on participant-reported clinical history. Before being deemed recovered, Cohort 3 donors had two negative PCRs, clearance, or symptom resolution. Produced via immunoSEQ multiplex PCR; TCRdb's table is partial and in-frame only. The sample carries about 140,000 clones, around 86% recorded once.

The chain links TRBV11-1 to TRBJ1-1, with 9 bases that match TRBD1. Sequenced: PBMCs or T cells enriched from blood (not recorded which). This receptor was identified in a man in his 60s who had recovered from COVID-19. The CDR3 spells CASSTRGQGSTEAFF. The CDR3 nucleotides are TGTGCCAGCAGCACCCGGGGACAGGGCTCGACTGAAGCTTTCTTT.